A selection of T cell receptor beta chains follows, all from one sample in a study of cytomegalovirus exposure and HLA in healthy donors. The assay was immunoSEQ multiplex PCR, and TCRdb's table has in-frame clones only and misses some. The table includes 100,000 to 120,000 clones, roughly 84% detected once. Specimen: PBMCs. The receptors stem from a man aged 25-45 years in good health and CMV-seropositive. The CDR3 runs from the conserved cysteine through the conserved F or W. The order of the fields is J gene, D gene, clone size, V gene, CDR3 protein, CDR3 DNA. D genes are given only for firm matches. Expanded clones get a size class; other rows say once, few or many, or leave the size out.

TRBJ2-7 TRBD1 . TRBV7-3 CASSFDRGVQYF TGTGCCAGCAGCTTCGACAGGGGCGTGCAGTACTTC
TRBJ1-2 TRBD1 . TRBV19 CASSLKGIGQGDYGYTF TGTGCCAGTAGTCTCAAAGGGATAGGACAGGGAGATTATGGCTACACCTTC
TRBJ1-5 TRBD1 few TRBV6-6 CASSYDREDQPQHF TGTGCCAGCAGTTACGACAGGGAGGATCAGCCCCAGCATTTT
TRBJ2-3 TRBD2 . TRBV5-8 CASSLSGGATDTQYF TGTGCCAGCAGCTTAAGCGGGGGAGCAACAGATACGCAGTATTTT
TRBJ2-7 TRBD2 . TRBV6-5 CASSYSRGDHEQYF TGTGCCAGCAGTTATTCTCGGGGGGACCACGAGCAGTACTTC
TRBJ2-3 . . TRBV14 CASSQGSSADTQYF TGTGCCAGCAGCCAAGGGAGTAGCGCAGATACGCAGTATTTT
TRBJ1-3 . . TRBV5-6 CASSVTGGGNTIYF TGTGCCAGCAGCGTGACCGGGGGGGGAAACACCATATATTTT
TRBJ1-4 TRBD1 few TRBV28 CASSLRQGDEKLFF TGTGCCAGCAGTCTCAGACAGGGGGATGAAAAACTGTTTTTT
TRBJ1-1 . . TRBV7-3 CASRSTARSEAFF TGTGCCAGCAGATCGACAGCCCGGTCTGAAGCTTTCTTT
TRBJ2-3 TRBD2 . TRBV5-1 CASSLGSGGGTDTQYF TGCGCTAGCAGCTTGGGTAGCGGGGGTGGCACAGATACGCAGTATTTT
TRBJ2-3 TRBD2 . TRBV7-9 CASSRGGDTQYF TGTGCCAGCAGTCGCGGGGGAGATACGCAGTATTTT
TRBJ2-7 . . TRBV5-6 CASSLPLGEQYF TGTGCCAGCAGCTTACCGCTAGGCGAGCAGTACTTC
TRBJ1-6 . . TRBV6-5 CASSITGPYSPLHF TGTGCCAGCAGTATAACAGGGCCTTACTCACCCCTCCACTTT
TRBJ2-7 TRBD1 . TRBV9 CASSAGQGGYEQYF TGTGCCAGCAGCGCGGGACAGGGCGGCTACGAGCAGTACTTC
TRBJ2-3 . . TRBV4-3 CASSQGGTTDTQYF TGCGCCAGCAGCCAAGGTGGCACCACAGATACGCAGTATTTT
TRBJ2-3 . . TRBV11-2 CASSSQGDTQYF TGTGCCAGCAGCTCCCAGGGGGATACGCAGTATTTT
TRBJ1-1 . . TRBV7-9 CASSLASETPEAFF TGTGCCAGCAGCTTAGCGAGCGAAACCCCTGAAGCTTTCTTT
TRBJ2-5 TRBD1 . TRBV29-1 CSAPGQGEETQYF TGCAGCGCCCCAGGACAGGGGGAAGAGACCCAGTACTTC
TRBJ2-7 TRBD2 few TRBV6-1 CASSSGTSGYEQYF TGTGCCAGCAGTTCCGGGACTAGCGGGTACGAGCAGTACTTC
TRBJ1-1 . . TRBV27 CASSSAWPNTEAFF TGTGCCAGCAGTTCCGCCTGGCCGAACACTGAAGCTTTCTTT
TRBJ2-1 TRBD2 . TRBV30 CAWSWGGNEQFF TGTGCCTGGAGCTGGGGAGGGAATGAGCAGTTCTTC
TRBJ2-5 . . TRBV28 CASRGGDIQETQYF TGTGCCAGCAGGGGGGGGGACATACAAGAGACCCAGTACTTC
TRBJ2-2 TRBD1 . TRBV19 CASSMYPGTGNTGELFF TGTGCCAGTAGTATGTACCCCGGGACAGGGAACACCGGGGAGCTGTTTTTT
TRBJ2-2 TRBD1 . TRBV25-1 CASSESRGTDTNTGELFF TGTGCCAGCAGTGAATCCCGAGGGACAGATACGAACACCGGGGAGCTGTTTTTT
TRBJ1-6 TRBD1 . TRBV25-1 CASSGDRDSPLHF TGTGCCAGCAGTGGGGACAGAGATTCACCCCTCCACTTT
TRBJ2-3 TRBD2 . TRBV5-1 CASSYGLAGGSTDTQYF TGCGCCAGCAGCTATGGACTAGCAGGAGGAAGCACAGATACGCAGTATTTT
TRBJ2-7 . . TRBV30 CAWNDERTPYEQYF TGTGCCTGGAACGATGAGCGGACGCCCTACGAGCAGTACTTC
TRBJ1-5 . . TRBV5-8 CASSSLRRYSNQPQHF TGTGCCAGCAGCTCACTACGGAGGTATAGCAATCAGCCCCAGCATTTT
TRBJ2-2 TRBD2 few TRBV4-2 CASRPRPGRDTGELFF TGTGCCAGCAGGCCCCGCCCAGGGAGGGACACCGGGGAGCTGTTTTTT
TRBJ2-1 TRBD2 . TRBV4-1 CASSHGLAGGLHNEQFF TGCGCCAGCAGCCACGGACTAGCGGGGGGTTTGCACAATGAGCAGTTCTTC
TRBJ1-4 . . TRBV15 CATSQVANEKLFF TGTGCCACCAGCCAGGTTGCTAATGAAAAACTGTTTTTT
TRBJ2-2 TRBD1 . TRBV19 CASTGQGATRNTGELFF TGTGCCAGTACGGGACAGGGAGCAACTAGGAACACCGGGGAGCTGTTTTTT
TRBJ1-2 . once TRBV5-6 CASSLVSGGDYGYTF TGTGCCAGCAGCTTGGTATCGGGGGGTGACTATGGCTACACCTTC
TRBJ2-1 . once TRBV5-6 CASSFRQGLYNEQFF TGTGCCAGCAGCTTCCGTCAGGGGTTATACAATGAGCAGTTCTTC
TRBJ2-5 TRBD2 . TRBV7-2 CASSLNPKRAGGPRETQYF TGTGCCAGCAGCTTAAACCCAAAGCGAGCGGGGGGGCCCCGTGAGACCCAGTACTTC
TRBJ2-5 TRBD1 . TRBV11-2 CASSGGTGEQETQYF TGTGCCAGCAGCGGCGGGACAGGGGAACAAGAGACCCAGTACTTC
TRBJ1-1 . few TRBV12-5 CASAKEGKELLNTEAFF TGTGCTAGCGCCAAGGAGGGGAAAGAATTATTGAACACTGAAGCTTTCTTT
TRBJ2-1 . . TRBV6-6 CASSPHFQVDEQFF TGTGCCAGCAGTCCCCATTTCCAGGTCGACGAGCAGTTCTTC
TRBJ2-1 . . TRBV19 CASSIPGANEQFF TGTGCCAGTAGTATCCCGGGAGCGAATGAGCAGTTCTTC
TRBJ2-5 . . TRBV7-2 CASSLEVVRETQYF TGTGCCAGCAGCTTAGAAGTGGTCAGAGAGACCCAGTACTTC
TRBJ2-3 . . TRBV19 CASSIAGADTDTQYF TGTGCCAGTAGTATCGCGGGGGCGGACACAGATACGCAGTATTTT
TRBJ1-4 TRBD1 . TRBV19 CASSIGRTGEEKLFF TGTGCCAGTAGTATCGGACGGACAGGGGAAGAAAAACTGTTTTTT
TRBJ2-3 . . TRBV4-2 CASSQERADTQYF TGTGCCAGCAGCCAGGAGCGGGCAGATACGCAGTATTTT
TRBJ1-3 . . TRBV6-5 CASSEGNTIYF TGTGCCAGCTCGGAGGGGAACACCATATATTTT
TRBJ2-2 TRBD1 . TRBV18 CASSQTGKRNTGELFF TGTGCCAGCTCTCAGACAGGGAAGCGGAACACCGGGGAGCTGTTTTTT
TRBJ2-7 . . TRBV10-3 CAISGPPSPSYEQYF TGTGCCATCAGTGGGCCACCGTCCCCCTCCTACGAGCAGTACTTC
TRBJ2-1 . . TRBV6-4 CASSDLPQGNYNEQFF TGTGCCAGCAGTGACCTTCCCCAGGGTAACTACAATGAGCAGTTCTTC
TRBJ2-7 . . TRBV30 CAWSQGGYEQYF TGTGCCTGGTCCCAGGGGGGCTACGAGCAGTACTTC
TRBJ2-5 . . TRBV2 CASSAGSLGETQYF TGTGCCAGCAGTGCGGGTTCCCTAGGAGAGACCCAGTACTTC
TRBJ1-2 . once TRBV18 CASSPLPGEPKANYGYTF TGTGCCAGCTCACCACTCCCCGGAGAACCGAAAGCTAACTATGGCTACACCTTC
TRBJ2-3 TRBD2 . TRBV27 CASSPGTSGDTDTQYF TGTGCCAGCAGTCCTGGGACTAGCGGGGACACAGATACGCAGTATTTT
TRBJ2-3 TRBD2 . TRBV5-1 CASSKTSGGAADTQYF TGCGCCAGCAGCAAGACTAGCGGGGGGGCTGCAGATACGCAGTATTTT
TRBJ2-7 . . TRBV14 CASSQDWTFNEQYF TGTGCCAGCAGCCAAGACTGGACTTTTAATGAGCAGTACTTC
TRBJ2-3 . . TRBV5-1 CASSPLGTDTQYF TGCGCCAGCAGCCCCTTGGGGACTGACACGCAGTATTTT
TRBJ1-1 . few TRBV2 CASSAGTEAFF TGTGCCAGCAGTGCGGGGACTGAAGCTTTCTTT
TRBJ2-7 TRBD1 . TRBV28 CASSLPDRGAEQYF TGTGCCAGCAGTTTACCGGACAGGGGAGCCGAGCAGTACTTC
TRBJ1-2 TRBD1 . TRBV6-1 CASRGWTGDYGYTF TGTGCCAGCAGGGGATGGACAGGGGACTATGGCTACACCTTC